This T cell receptor beta chain emerged from a study of technical replicates of blood from several donors. The protocol was immunoSEQ multiplex PCR, while the TCRdb copy is restricted to in-frame clones and leaves out a portion. The sample lists approximately 52,000 clones, roughly 92% occurring once. The germline V and J ends were trimmed by 10 bases and 3 bases, with 19 bases remaining between them. The CDR3 runs to 14 residues. The germline CDR1 and CDR2 sequences are SNHLY and FYNNEI. What was sequenced was PBMCs. V gene TRBV2 combines with J gene TRBJ2-7; TRBD2 might be the D (5 bases). This sequence originates from a human donor in good health. Some clones in this sample may be carry-over from other donors' samples. The CDR3 sequence is CATHGSGNYYEQYF. CDR3 in DNA: TGTGCCACCCACGGATCGGGGAACTACTACGAGCAGTACTTC.